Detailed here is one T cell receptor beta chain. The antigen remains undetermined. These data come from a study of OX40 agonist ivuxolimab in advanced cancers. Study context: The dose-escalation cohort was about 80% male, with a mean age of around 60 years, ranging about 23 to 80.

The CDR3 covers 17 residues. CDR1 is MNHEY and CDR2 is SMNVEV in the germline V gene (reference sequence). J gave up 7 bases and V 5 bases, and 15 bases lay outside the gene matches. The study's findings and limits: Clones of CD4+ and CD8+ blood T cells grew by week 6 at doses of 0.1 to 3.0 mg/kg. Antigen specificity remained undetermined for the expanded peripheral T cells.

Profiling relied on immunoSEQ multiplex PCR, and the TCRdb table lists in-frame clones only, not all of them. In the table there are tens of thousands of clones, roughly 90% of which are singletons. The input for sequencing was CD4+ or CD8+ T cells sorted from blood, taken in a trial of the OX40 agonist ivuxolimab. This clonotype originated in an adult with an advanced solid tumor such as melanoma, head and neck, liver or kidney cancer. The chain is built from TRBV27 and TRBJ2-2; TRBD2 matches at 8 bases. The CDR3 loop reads CASSRSVASGSGGELFF. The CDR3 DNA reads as TGTGCCAGCAGTCGAAGTGTGGCTAGCGGGTCCGGCGGGGAGCTGTTTTTT.